This T cell receptor beta chain was sequenced in a study of blood T cell repertoires in COVID-19. Overall study context: T cells, B-cell-depleted T cells, or PBMCs supplied cDNA or gDNA.

The ends were cut back, 6 bases at V and 4 bases at J, with 19 bases in the middle. Looked up from germline, CDR1 is MNHNY and CDR2 is SVGAGI (reference sequence). The length of the CDR3 is 16 residues. How the authors handled the data: Estimation of nucleated cell counts was performed using reference gene primer amplification. Some clones are missing from TCRdb's copy, which holds only in-frame ones; the method was immunoSEQ multiplex PCR. That table gives V, J and clone size, and the DNA gave D and trimming. The sample yields under 140,000 clones, roughly four fifths seen once. This TCR was recovered from a woman aged 60-75 years with acute or convalescent COVID-19. Sequenced sample: peripheral blood. The chain couples TRBV6-6 to TRBJ1-5; D possibly corresponds to TRBD1 (6 bases). The CDR3 DNA follows: TGTGCCAGCAGCTCCGGGGACAAGTCCCCTAATCAGCCCCAGCATTTT. It is translated as CASSSGDKSPNQPQHF.